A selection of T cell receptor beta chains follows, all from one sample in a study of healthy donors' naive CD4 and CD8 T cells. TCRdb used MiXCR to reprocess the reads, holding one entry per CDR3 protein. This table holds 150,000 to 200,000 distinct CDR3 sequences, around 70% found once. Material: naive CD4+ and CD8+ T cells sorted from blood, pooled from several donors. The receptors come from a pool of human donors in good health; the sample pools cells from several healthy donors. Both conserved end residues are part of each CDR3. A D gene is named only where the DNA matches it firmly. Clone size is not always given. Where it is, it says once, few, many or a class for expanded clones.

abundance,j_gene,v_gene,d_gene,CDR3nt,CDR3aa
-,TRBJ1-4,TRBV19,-,TGTGCCAGTAGTATCTTACGAGATGAAAAACTGTTTTTT,CASSILRDEKLFF
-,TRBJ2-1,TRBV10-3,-,TGTGCCATCAGTGAGGCCTCCTACAATGAGCAGTTCTTC,CAISEASYNEQFF
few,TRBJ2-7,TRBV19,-,TGTGCCTCCTCGGCCTCACTGGGTACCTACGAGCAGTACTTC,CASSASLGTYEQYF
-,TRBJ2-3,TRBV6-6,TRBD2,TGTGCCAGCAGCTACGGACTAGCGGGGGTCACAGATACGCAGTATTTT,CASSYGLAGVTDTQYF
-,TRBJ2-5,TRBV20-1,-,TGCAGTGCTAGAGGGCCCAGGAGACAGGAGACCCAGTACTTC,CSARGPRRQETQYF
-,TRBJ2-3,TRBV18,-,TGTGCCAGCTCACCCGACACACTCACAGATACGCAGTATTTT,CASSPDTLTDTQYF
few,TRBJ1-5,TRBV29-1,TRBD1,TGCAGCGTTCGAAACAGGGGACCTTATCAGCCCCAGCATTTT,CSVRNRGPYQPQHF
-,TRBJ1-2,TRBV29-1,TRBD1,TGCAGCGCAGACCGGGACAGGGAATCAACTAACTATGGCTACACCTTC,CSADRDRESTNYGYTF
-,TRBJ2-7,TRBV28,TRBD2,TGTGCCAGCCAGAGGGGCGGGAGCTCCTACGAGCAGTACTTC,CASQRGGSSYEQYF
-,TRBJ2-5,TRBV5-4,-,TGTGCCAGCAGCTTGGCCAGTCAAGAGACCCAGTACTTC,CASSLASQETQYF
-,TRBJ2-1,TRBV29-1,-,TGCAGCGTTCCTGGGGGCGGGGGCTCCTACAATGAGCAGTTCTTC,CSVPGGGGSYNEQFF
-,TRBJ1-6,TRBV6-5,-,TGTGCCAGCAGTTACGAAACAGGCTCACCCCTCCACTTT,CASSYETGSPLHF
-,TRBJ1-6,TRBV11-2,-,TGTGCCAGCAGCTTAGATTGGGTTCCCCTCCACTTT,CASSLDWVPLHF
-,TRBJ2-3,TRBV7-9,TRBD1,TGTGCCAGCAGCTCGAGGACAGGGGGCGAAGATACGCAGTATTTT,CASSSRTGGEDTQYF
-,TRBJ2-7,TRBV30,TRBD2,TGTGCCTCTAGCGGGCAGAACCCCTACGAGCAGTACTTC,CASSGQNPYEQYF
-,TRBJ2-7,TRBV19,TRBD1,TGTGCCAGTAGAACGGACAGGGCCTCCTACGAGCAGTACTTC,CASRTDRASYEQYF
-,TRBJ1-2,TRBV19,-,TGTGCCACGGCGGGACGTGGTGGCTACACCTTC,CATAGRGGYTF
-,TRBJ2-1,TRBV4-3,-,TGCGCCAGCAGCAAAGCATTGAACAATGAGCAGTTCTTC,CASSKALNNEQFF
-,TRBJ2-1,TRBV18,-,TGTGCCAGCTCACCACCCGGGCAGTACAATGAGCAGTTCTTC,CASSPPGQYNEQFF
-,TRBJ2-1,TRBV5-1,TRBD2,TGCGCCAGCAGCTGGTATAGCGGGAGCTGGGAGCAGTTCTTC,CASSWYSGSWEQFF
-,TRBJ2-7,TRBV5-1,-,TGCGCCAGCAGCTTGGGAAGGGGCAAGCAGTACTTC,CASSLGRGKQYF
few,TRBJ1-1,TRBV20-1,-,TGCAGTGCTACTTACAGGACGACGCGGAACACTGAAGCTTTCTTT,CSATYRTTRNTEAFF
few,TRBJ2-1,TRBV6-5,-,TGTGCCAGCAGTTATGCAGGACAGCTATACAATGAGCAGTTCTTC,CASSYAGQLYNEQFF
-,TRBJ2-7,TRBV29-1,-,TGCAGCGTTGACAGCGGAGATTCCTACGAGCAGTACTTC,CSVDSGDSYEQYF
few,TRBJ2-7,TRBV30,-,TGTGCCTGGAGTGTGTCAGGGGCCCACGAGCAGTACTTC,CAWSVSGAHEQYF
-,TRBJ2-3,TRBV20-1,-,TGCAGTGCTAGGTCTTACCACACAGATACGCAGTATTTT,CSARSYHTDTQYF
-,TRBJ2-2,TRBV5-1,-,TGCGCCATCCCGGGCCCGGACGCGAACACCGGGGAGCTGTTTTTT,CAIPGPDANTGELFF
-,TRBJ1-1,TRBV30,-,TGTGCCTGGAGTCACAGGGAAGACACTGAAGCTTTCTTT,CAWSHREDTEAFF
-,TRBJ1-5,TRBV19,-,TGTGCCAGTCTTGACAGAGGAAGCAATCAGCCCCAGCATTTT,CASLDRGSNQPQHF
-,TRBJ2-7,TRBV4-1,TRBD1,TGCGCCAGCAGCCAAGGACAGGGGGGCGAGCAGTACTTC,CASSQGQGGEQYF
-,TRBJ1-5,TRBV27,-,TGTGCCACAAAATTCTCCGGGAAAGGATATAGCAATCAGCCCCAGCATTTT,CATKFSGKGYSNQPQHF
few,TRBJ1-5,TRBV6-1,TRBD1,TGTGCCAGCAGTGCGTTCTTTTGGGACAGGGGGTTATCATTGGGCAATCAGCCCCAGCATTTT,CASSAFFWDRGLSLGNQPQHF
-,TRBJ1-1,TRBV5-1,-,TGCGCCAGCAGCTTGGTTGGGACAAGATCGAACACTGAAGCTTTCTTT,CASSLVGTRSNTEAFF
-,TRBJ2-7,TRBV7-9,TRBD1,TGTGCCAGCAGCTCCACAGGGGGCGACGAGCAGTACTTC,CASSSTGGDEQYF
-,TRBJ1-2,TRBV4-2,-,TGTGCCAGCAGCCCCGAGCAGGATCGCTATGGCTACACCTTC,CASSPEQDRYGYTF
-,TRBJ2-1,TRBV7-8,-,TGTGCCAGCAATGGGCCGGAGAGTCGGGCATACAATGAGCAGTTCTTC,CASNGPESRAYNEQFF
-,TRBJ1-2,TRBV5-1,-,TGCGCCAGCAGCTGGGACGGTTTGCCCCACTCTAACTATGGCTACACCTTC,CASSWDGLPHSNYGYTF
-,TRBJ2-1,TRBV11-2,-,TGTGCCAGCAGCTTACAAGCGTCGTCGACTTCGGGTTGGGAGCAGTTCTTC,CASSLQASSTSGWEQFF
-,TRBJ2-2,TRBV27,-,TGTGCCAGCAGTTTCACGGTCACCGGGGAGCTGTTTTTT,CASSFTVTGELFF
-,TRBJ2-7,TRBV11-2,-,TGTGCCAGCAGCTTCGCTTTCGCAGGAGGCGAGCAGTACTTC,CASSFAFAGGEQYF
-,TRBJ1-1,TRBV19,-,TGTGCCAGTAGTATAGACCCATTTCGAGAAGCTTTCTTT,CASSIDPFREAFF
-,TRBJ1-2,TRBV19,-,TGTGCCAGTAGTATGCGGACGGATGCTAACTATGGCTACACCTTC,CASSMRTDANYGYTF
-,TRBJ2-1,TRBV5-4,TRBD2,TGTGCCAGCAGTTCACCGACTAGCGGGGGAAATGAGCAGTTCTTC,CASSSPTSGGNEQFF
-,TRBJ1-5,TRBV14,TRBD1,TGTGCCAGCAGCCAAGGAGGGGGCGACAATCAGCCCCAGCATTTT,CASSQGGGDNQPQHF
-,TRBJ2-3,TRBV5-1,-,TGCGCCAGCAGCCGTTCTCCGAGACAGCTCTACACAGATACGCAGTATTTT,CASSRSPRQLYTDTQYF
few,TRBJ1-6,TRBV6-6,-,TGTGCCAGCAGTTACTCATCGGGGGAGGGTAATTCACCCCTCCACTTT,CASSYSSGEGNSPLHF
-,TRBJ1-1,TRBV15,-,TGTGCCACCAGCGGCCTAGGGAACACTGAAGCTTTCTTT,CATSGLGNTEAFF
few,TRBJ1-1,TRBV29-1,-,TGCAGCGTAAAACAGGGGAACACTGAAGCTTTCTTT,CSVKQGNTEAFF
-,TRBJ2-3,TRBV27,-,TGTGCCAGCAGTGGGGCCCCAGGAGGAACAGATACGCAGTATTTT,CASSGAPGGTDTQYF
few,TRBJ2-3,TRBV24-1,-,TGTGCCACCAGTGGAAACACAGATACGCAGTATTTT,CATSGNTDTQYF
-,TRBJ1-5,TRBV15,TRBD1,TGTGCCACCAGTCGGGACAGGGGTCGCAATCAGCCCCAGCATTTT,CATSRDRGRNQPQHF
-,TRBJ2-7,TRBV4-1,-,TGCGCCAGCAGCCAAGACAGGGGCGGGTACGAGCAGTACTTC,CASSQDRGGYEQYF
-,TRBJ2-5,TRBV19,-,TGTGCCAGTAGCACACCGTACCAAGAGACCCAGTACTTC,CASSTPYQETQYF
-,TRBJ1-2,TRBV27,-,TGTGCCAGCAGTTTATCGGTGGTGCCCGCTTTCGGGGGCTACACCTTC,CASSLSVVPAFGGYTF
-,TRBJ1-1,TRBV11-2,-,TGTGCCAGCAGCGGGAGAGTTAACACTGAAGCTTTCTTT,CASSGRVNTEAFF